The present T cell receptor beta chain was sequenced within a study of graft-versus-host responses after intestinal transplantation. Study at large: The transplants performed in recipients were multivisceral, liver-intestinal, or isolated intestinal. Anti-thymocyte globulin served as induction for all recipients, who then took tacrolimus and steroids for three to four years.

Some clones are missing from TCRdb's copy, which holds only in-frame ones; the method was immunoSEQ multiplex PCR. The sample holds tens of thousands of clones, roughly 94% seen once. The CDR3 totals 12 residues. Germline loops: CDR1 SGHAT, CDR2 FQNNGV. V was cut by 4 bases and J by 6 bases, with 8 bases left in between. Comment on this clone: Its antigen remains unknown.

The study, taken as a whole, reports: Where graft-donor T cell macrochimerism was present, patients had high graft-versus-host to host-versus-graft clonal ratios in allografts.

The sequencing here drew on unstimulated CD8+ T cells sorted from spleen or lymph node cells, taken before intestinal transplant. The sequence came from a human donor who received an intestinal transplant. The chain carries TRBV11-2 and TRBJ2-3; TRBD2 is a possible D gene (6 bases). The CDR3 DNA is TGTGCCAGCAGCTCCAGCGGGGATACGCAGTATTTT. Protein: CASSSSGDTQYF.